This TCR beta chain was recovered during a study of human T cells and chemical hapten exposure. Overall study context: All through the approximately 24-week study, the scalp of each patient received diphenylcyclopropenone doses weekly.

TCRdb called the RACE reads again in MiXCR, with one record for every CDR3 protein. The table has a few hundred thousand distinct CDR3 sequences, about 4.4% seen once. V was clipped by 2 bases and J by 1 base, with 11 bases between them. Germline V gene data show CDR1 as MGHRA and CDR2 as YSYEKL. The CDR3 contains 15 residues. The sample's time point: patch test 1, 2 weeks after DPC sensitization. Treatment: therapeutic diphenylcyclopropenone sensitization with weekly scalp DPC. The donor pool consisted of alopecia patients aged 18 to 70 years, considered suitable for DPC. Unfractionated whole blood yielded total RNA.

The chain has TRBV4-1 and TRBJ1-1, with D unclear. This sample comprised whole blood, obtained in connection with sensitization to the hapten diphenylcyclopropenone (DPC). This clonotype originated in a woman in her forties or fifties with alopecia areata. Some clones in this sample may be carry-over from other donors' samples. The DNA for the CDR3 is TGCGCCAGCAGCCAACCCTACACAGAGAACACTGAAGCTTTCTTT. This encodes CASSQPYTENTEAFF.